The present TCR beta chain was sequenced within a study of CD8+CD57+ T cells in acquired aplastic anemia. As for the study in general: The average for DNA from sorted CD4+ and CD8+ cells was roughly 3 ug. As sequenced from healthy donors, CD4+ cells averaged about 10 million reads.

Germline values: CDR1 ENHRY, CDR2 SYGVKD. The V end lost 5 bases, the J end lost 4 bases, and 15 bases lay between the germline ends. This CDR3 spans 14 amino acids. A remark on this clonotype: Its specificity is not known.

The TCR beta profiling, which covered VDJ combination and CDR3 sequence, was carried out using genomic DNA as the template. TCRdb analysed the reads with MiXCR anew, one entry per CDR3 protein. The sample records about 190,000 distinct CDR3 sequences, approximately 49% being singletons. General observations from the study: Between the patient and control groups, CD8+ Simpson's diversity did not differ significantly. Patients and controls turned out to have approximately 29 CD8+ CDR3 sequences in common.

The chain combines TRBV10-3 with TRBJ2-7; D is possibly TRBD1 or TRBD2 (7 bases each). This receptor was identified in a human donor in good health, serving as a control. Sequences were obtained from sorted CD4+, CD8+, or CD8+CD57+ T cells (not recorded which) from PBMCs. For the CDR3, the DNA is TGTGCCATCAGTAAGCGGGACAGCTTGTACGAGCAGTACTTC. Translating gives CAISKRDSLYEQYF.